These 5 T cell receptor beta chains originate from one sample sequenced in a study of CD8 T cells in ankylosing spondylitis. Whole-study findings and limits: Apparently characteristic of ankylosing spondylitis blood was a TCR beta motif (about 8 highly homologous variants).

Which antigens these TCRs recognize remains unknown. One entry per CDR3 protein results from TCRdb running MiXCR on the 5' RACE reads. The sample consists of over 400,000 distinct CDR3 sequences, roughly 26% of them appearing once. Input material: blood, either unsorted or a sorted T cell fraction (not recorded which). Source of these receptors: a male donor with ankylosing spondylitis.

This clonotype was recorded a few times. The chain employs TRBV7-9 and TRBJ1-4, with D perhaps TRBD1 (5 bases). Germline CDR1 is SEHNR and CDR2 is FQNEAQ (reference sequence). Trimming shortened V by 3 bases and J by 4 bases, and 15 bases separated the two germline ends. The CDR3 totals 16 residues. The CDR3 protein is CASSFTSGTDNEKLFF. CDR3 sequence (DNA): TGTGCCAGCAGCTTCACTTCCGGGACGGATAATGAAAAACTGTTTTTT. The variable domain in full, with the rest retrieved from reference TRBV7-9 and TRBJ1-4, is DTGVSQNPRHKITKRGQNVTFRCDPISEHNRLYWYRQTLGQGPEFLTYFQNEAQLEKSRLLSDRFSAERPKGSFSTLEIQRTEQGDSAMYLCASSFTSGTDNEKLFFGSGTQLSVL.

In this sample, this clonotype turned up a few times. This chain uses TRBV7-2 with TRBJ1-5, with D unclear. The germline V and J ends were trimmed by 0 bases and 0 bases, with 12 bases remaining between them. Germline V gene lookup returns CDR1 SGHTA and CDR2 FQGNSA. The CDR3 covers 17 residues. CDR3 loop: CASSLAPAGYSNQPQHF. CDR3 bases: TGTGCCAGCAGCTTAGCTCCGGCAGGCTATAGCAATCAGCCCCAGCATTTT.

The V call is TRBV5-1, the J call TRBJ2-2; TRBD1 aligns across 11 bases. The CDR3 extends over 14 amino acids. V lost 4 bases and J lost 7; bases outside the gene matches: 3. Germline loops: CDR1 SGHRS, CDR2 YFSETQ. The CDR3 DNA reads as TGCGCCAGCAGCCCGGGACAGGGGGTCGGGGAGCTGTTTTTT. Translation gives CASSPGQGVGELFF.

Many counts were recorded for this clonotype. This rearrangement joins TRBV12-3 or TRBV12-4 to TRBJ1-1; D not resolved. The CDR3 extends over 13 amino acids. V was trimmed by 5 bases and J by 8 bases, leaving 15 bases between them. In nucleotides, the CDR3 is TGTGCCAGCAGTCCCGATGGGGTGAGGGAAGCTTTCTTT. This encodes CASSPDGVREAFF.

This clonotype was counted only a few times. The V call is TRBV6-2 or TRBV6-3, the J call TRBJ2-7, with D possibly TRBD2 on 7 matching bases. The V end lost 5 bases, the J end lost 0 bases, and 14 bases lay between the germline ends. Per the germline V gene, CDR1 is MNHEY and CDR2 is SVGEGT. The CDR3 contains 15 residues. The CDR3 nucleotides read TGTGCCAGCAGTGGGGGCGGGAGCGGCTCCTACGAGCAGTACTTC. Translation gives CASSGGGSGSYEQYF.